This T cell receptor beta chain was recovered during a study of blood T cell repertoires in COVID-19. Study summary: The study drew acute and convalescent COVID-19 samples from the United States, Italy and Spain. T cells, B-cell-depleted T cells, or PBMCs supplied cDNA or gDNA.

This CDR3 comprises 14 residues. The germline V gene has CDR1 WNHNN and CDR2 SYGVQD (reference sequence). With 5 bases removed from V and 3 bases from J, the gap between germline ends came to 14 bases. The table lists this clone with a few counts. As handled by the study authors: Reference gene primer amplification gave nucleated cell count estimates. Sequencing was performed with immunoSEQ multiplex PCR; in TCRdb, only in-frame clones are kept and a portion is missing. V and J calls and clone size are those listed in that table; D and trimming were worked out from the DNA. The sample has approximately 54,000 clones, around 81% seen once.

V gene TRBV10-1 combines with J gene TRBJ2-7; the D gene is possibly TRBD2 (5 bases). Sequenced: peripheral blood. The source is a woman aged 60-70 years with acute or convalescent COVID-19. CDR3 amino acids: CASSPSRVSYEQYF. The CDR3, as DNA: TGCGCCAGCAGTCCTTCGAGGGTTAGCTACGAGCAGTACTTC.